These 13 T cell receptor beta chains were sequenced from one sample in a study of brain T cells in children with intractable seizures (dated by TCRdb to about 2021). Read against the paper, the sample's time point label means: resected brain tissue, or blood drawn just prior to surgery. Libraries were prepared through the immunoSEQ multiplex PCR assay. In its TCRdb copy, this immuneACCESS table keeps in-frame sequences only and misses some clones. Where compared with another copy, unresolved V genes explain less than half of these, and the others have no known cause. In this sample the table shows about 110,000 clones, 90% to 95% of which occur a single time. The top ten constitute approximately 3.9% of the sample. The sequencing used peripheral blood, collected at surgery. Receptor source: a boy under three years old with hemimegalencephaly and intractable seizures.

This chain joins TRBV5-7 and TRBJ2-7, with TRBD1 matching 8 bases. TRBV5-7 has ORF status, its function being uncertain. V was pared by 1 base and J by 3 bases, with 0 bases of the junction left unmatched. The CDR3 extends over 13 amino acids. The CDR3, as DNA: TGTGCCAGCAGCTTGACAGGGGGCTACGAGCAGTACTTC. It codes for CASSLTGGYEQYF.

J is TRBJ1-2 and V is TRBV27; D is perhaps TRBD1 (6 bases). This CDR3 has 15 amino acids. Germline V gene lookup returns CDR1 MNHEY and CDR2 SMNVEV (reference sequence). V was trimmed by 2 bases and J by 2 bases, leaving 12 bases between them. CDR3 nucleotides: TGTGCCAGCAGTTTAAGGGGGGGACGGAACTATGGCTACACCTTC. Its translation: CASSLRGGRNYGYTF.

J is TRBJ2-1 and V is TRBV21-1; TRBD2, the table's D call, was not compared with the DNA. TRBV21-1 is described as a pseudogene. The CDR3 consists of 17 residues. This CDR3 reads CASSKVHARERGNEQFF. CDR3 in DNA: TGTGCCAGCAGCAAAGTCCATGCGCGGGAGAGAGGCAATGAGCAGTTCTTC.

This clone was seen more than once but under ten times. V is TRBV6-2 or TRBV6-3 and J is TRBJ1-1; the D is unclear. Germline V lookup: CDR1 MNHEY, CDR2 SVGEGT. The V end was cut by 0 bases, the J end by 4 bases, with 9 bases between. There are 14 residues in the CDR3. CDR3 in amino acids: CASSYSSVITEAFF. The DNA for the CDR3 is TGTGCCAGCAGTTACTCGAGCGTCATCACTGAAGCTTTCTTT.

The chain carries TRBV6-5 and TRBJ2-3; no clear D gene. Germline V gives CDR1 MNHEY, CDR2 SVGAGI. The CDR3 consists of 13 residues. V gave up 7 bases and J gave up 2 bases, with 10 bases separating them. The CDR3 protein is CASIGLFTDTQYF. CDR3 sequence (DNA): TGTGCCAGCATAGGTCTTTTCACAGATACGCAGTATTTT.

V is TRBV5-1 and J is TRBJ2-1; 14 nucleotides line up with TRBD2. With 2 bases clipped from V and 7 bases from J, the junction kept 11 bases outside the gene matches. The CDR3 consists of 18 residues. Germline V gene lookup returns CDR1 SGHRS and CDR2 YFSETQ. CDR3 sequence: CASSFFPTGLAGDNEQFF. Here the CDR3 DNA reads TGCGCCAGCAGCTTCTTTCCCACGGGACTAGCGGGAGATAATGAGCAGTTCTTC.

In its sample, this clone was seen once. V is TRBV5-1 and J is TRBJ2-3; 7 nucleotides line up with TRBD1. Unmatched junction bases numbered 10, after V lost 4 bases and J lost 2 bases. The CDR3 is 16 residues long. Per germline, CDR1 SGHRS and CDR2 YFSETQ. As DNA, the CDR3 is TGCGCCAGCAGCCCGTACAGGGGCACCTACACAGATACGCAGTATTTT. Amino acids: CASSPYRGTYTDTQYF.

This chain links TRBV6-2 or TRBV6-3 with TRBJ2-3, with no clear D. The CDR3 covers 14 residues. Per germline, CDR1 MNHEY and CDR2 SVGEGT. Trimming stripped 3 bases from V and 6 bases from J, with 13 bases between. CDR3 sequence (DNA): TGTGCCAGCAGTTATAACCCAGGTTACGATACGCAGTATTTT. Translated: CASSYNPGYDTQYF.

Concerning this clone: One junction end disagrees with the germline gene, perhaps due to a read error. This chain uses TRBV25-1 with TRBJ2-7; the D gene is possibly TRBD2 (6 bases). Germline CDR1 is MGHDK and CDR2 is SYGVNS. There are 16 residues in the CDR3. The DNA for the CDR3 is TGTGCCAGCTGTGAACTTACAGGAGGGATTTGCTACGAGCAGTACTTC. As protein: CASCELTGGICYEQYF.

The genes are TRBV9 and TRBJ2-1; the match to TRBD2 covers 9 bases. The CDR3 runs to 16 residues. With V trimmed by 4 bases and J by 6 bases, 11 bases remained unmatched. Germline-derived CDR1 and CDR2 are SGDLS and YYNGEE. The CDR3 loop is CASSPSAGGLGNEQFF. For the CDR3, the DNA is TGTGCCAGCAGCCCCTCCGCGGGAGGGCTGGGCAATGAGCAGTTCTTC.

About this clone: The sample has other DNA sequences that encode this CDR3 too. The chain couples TRBV12-3 or TRBV12-4 to TRBJ2-7, with D unclear. This CDR3 is built from 11 residues. V lost 1 base and J 4 bases, leaving 2 bases between the germline ends. This chain's CDR3 is CASSLGYEQYF. Here the CDR3 DNA reads TGTGCCAGCAGTTTAGGGTACGAGCAGTACTTC.

The chain uses TRBV9 and TRBJ2-2; perhaps TRBD2 as D (6 bases). Germline CDR1 SGDLS, CDR2 YYNGEE. V was clipped by 0 bases and J by 0 bases, with 9 bases between them. CDR3 length: 16 residues. The CDR3 loop is CASSVAGTPNTGELFF. In DNA, the CDR3 is TGTGCCAGCAGCGTAGCCGGGACTCCGAACACCGGGGAGCTGTTTTTT.

The chain has TRBV6-5 and TRBJ2-3; 7 bases agree with TRBD2. V was pared by 5 bases and J by 3 bases, with 8 bases of the junction left unmatched. The CDR3 runs to 15 residues. Germline-derived CDR1 and CDR2 are MNHEY and SVGAGI. The CDR3 sequence is CASSRGLVLTDTQYF. CDR3 nucleotides: TGTGCCAGCAGTCGCGGACTAGTTCTAACAGATACGCAGTATTTT.